One sample yielded the 18 T cell receptor beta chains listed below, sequenced in a study of beta chain features in type 1 diabetes. Study conclusions and caveats: TCRB CDR3s were moderately but significantly shorter in Type 1 diabetes patients in all four CD4+ subsets.

These receptors are not linked to any known antigen. As every portion of the isolated RNA was reverse transcribed, the sequencing read expressed TCRB transcripts. The protocol was immunoSEQ multiplex PCR, while the TCRdb copy is restricted to in-frame clones and leaves out a portion. The repertoire has about 700,000 clones, around an eighth of them found once; the top ten carry 0.022%. The sequencing input was naive CD4+ T cells from blood. These receptor sequences come from a man younger than 30 with type 1 diabetes.

This clone was detected a few times. CDR3 residues: CAIAQGRYGEQYF. The CDR3 DNA follows: TGTGCCATCGCCCAGGGACGTTATGGCGAGCAGTACTTC. The rearrangement uses TRBV10-3 and TRBJ2-7; TRBD1 or TRBD2 may be the D gene (5 bases each). V was trimmed by 8 bases and J by 6 bases, leaving 17 bases between them. The CDR3 length is 13 residues. CDR1 and CDR2 from the germline V gene are ENHRY and SYGVKD.

This clone was seen a handful of times. The V call is TRBV30, the J call TRBJ2-3; the D is unclear. V gave up 5 bases and J gave up 0 bases, with 12 bases separating them. Germline loops: CDR1 GTSNPN, CDR2 SVGIG (reference sequence). CDR3 length: 14 amino acids. CDR3 sequence reads: CAWSRSLSTDTQYF. CDR3 in DNA: TGTGCCTGGTCTCGCTCATTAAGCACAGATACGCAGTATTTT.

This clone appeared a few times. The chain carries TRBV30 and TRBJ1-3, with a tentative D call TRBD1 (5 bases). Germline V gives CDR1 GTSNPN, CDR2 SVGIG (reference sequence). The CDR3 extends over 14 amino acids. V lost 5 bases to trimming and J lost 3 bases, with 14 bases between them. The CDR3 sequence is CAWSTGDGGNTIYF. The CDR3 nucleotides read TGTGCCTGGTCGACTGGGGACGGTGGAAACACCATATATTTT.

This chain uses TRBV28 with TRBJ2-1; maybe TRBD2 (5 bases). The CDR3 extends over 16 amino acids. In germline, CDR1 is MDHEN, CDR2 SYDVKM. V lost 3 bases to trimming and J lost 6 bases, with 18 bases between them. In DNA, the CDR3 is TGTGCCAGCAGTTTCCCCGGAGGAGGAGTAAGCAATGAGCAGTTCTTC. This gives the protein CASSFPGGGVSNEQFF.

This clone was counted between two and nine times. This chain connects TRBV2 to TRBJ2-3; 7 nucleotides agree with TRBD2. Germline CDR1 is SNHLY and CDR2 is FYNNEI. The CDR3 is made up of 14 amino acids. J lost 2 bases, V lost 3 bases, and 2 bases had no gene match. DNA for the CDR3: TGTGCCAGCAGTGAGGGGGGGACCACAGATACGCAGTATTTT. Its translation: CASSEGGTTDTQYF.

This clone occurred once. This chain uses TRBV12-2 with TRBJ1-5. TRBV12-2 is an annotated pseudogene. The CDR3 is made up of 11 amino acids. DNA of the CDR3: TGTGCAAGTACGGAGTGGCAGCCCCAGCATTTT. This translates into CASTEWQPQHF.

The chain is built from TRBV5-1 and TRBJ1-2, with unresolved D. CDR1 and CDR2 from the germline V gene are SGHRS and YFSETQ. Trimming cost V 6 bases and J 3 bases, with 12 bases left between them. The CDR3 runs 13 residues. The CDR3 protein is CASTTDGHYGYTF. CDR3 DNA: TGCGCCAGCACTACGGACGGCCACTATGGCTACACCTTC.

CDR3 sequence (DNA): TGCAGCGTTGAAGCCCCCCTTGAGCAGTTCTTC. Protein product: CSVEAPLEQFF. The chain combines TRBV29-1 with TRBJ2-1; no clear D gene. There are 11 residues in the CDR3. CDR1 is SQVTM and CDR2 is ANQGSEA in the germline V gene. V was shortened by 1 base and J by 9 bases, with 7 bases between the two germline ends.

This sequence joins TRBV6-5 and TRBJ2-7, with 8 bases that match TRBD1. The CDR3 spans 16 residues. The V segment lost 2 bases and the J segment 4 bases; nucleotides outside the gene matches: 10. Germline lookup yields CDR1 MNHEY and CDR2 SVGAGI. CDR3 nucleotide sequence: TGTGCCAGCAGTTACCAGGGGGCTGGGGGCATGTACGAGCAGTACTTC. Its protein product is CASSYQGAGGMYEQYF.

The rearrangement joins TRBV25-1 to TRBJ2-7; 9 bases agree with TRBD1. CDR1 and CDR2 from the germline V gene are MGHDK and SYGVNS. With V trimmed by 3 bases and J by 2 bases, 5 bases remained unmatched. The CDR3 is 15 amino acids. CDR3 nucleotides: TGTGCCAGCAGTGAGACAGGGGGGGAGGCCTACGAGCAGTACTTC. Protein product: CASSETGGEAYEQYF.

In its sample, this clone was seen a few times. The chain links TRBV18 to TRBJ1-2; unclear D gene. CDR1 is KGHSH and CDR2 is LQKENI in the germline V gene. V gave up 6 bases and J gave up 3 bases, with 14 bases separating them. This CDR3 has 14 amino acids. CDR3 sequence (DNA): TGTGCCAGCTCCGTTGAGGCTGGGGACTATGGCTACACCTTC. It translates to CASSVEAGDYGYTF. Variable domain in full (rest from reference TRBV18 and TRBJ1-2): NAGVMQNPRHLVRRRGQEARLRCSPMKGHSHVYWYRQLPEEGLKFMVYLQKENIIDESGMPKERFSAEFPKEGPSILRIQQVVRGDSAAYFCASSVEAGDYGYTFGSGTRLTVV.

This clone was found a few times. This chain connects TRBV30 to TRBJ1-1, with a tentative D call TRBD1 (6 bases). The CDR3 totals 13 residues. V gave up 3 bases and J gave up 1 base, with 9 bases separating them. Looked up from germline, CDR1 is GTSNPN and CDR2 is SVGIG (reference sequence). The CDR3 is CAWRAQGNTEAFF. CDR3 coding DNA: TGTGCCTGGAGAGCACAGGGGAACACTGAAGCTTTCTTT.

This clone was recorded a few times. The J gene is TRBJ2-7, the V gene TRBV18; 9 bases line up with TRBD1. Germline V lookup: CDR1 KGHSH, CDR2 LQKENI. The CDR3 has 16 residues. Losses at the gene ends were 3 bases for V and 6 bases for J; bases not matched to a gene: 12. The CDR3 loop is CASSPWSGTGSSEQYF. The CDR3 nucleotides are TGTGCCAGCTCACCCTGGTCCGGGACAGGGTCGAGCGAGCAGTACTTC.

This clone was picked up a small number of times. The chain recombines TRBV5-6 with TRBJ1-1, with D possibly being TRBD1 (6 bases). This CDR3 is 16 amino acids long. Germline V gives CDR1 SGHDT, CDR2 YYEEEE. Trimming removed 4 bases from V and 0 bases from J, with 16 bases in between. CDR3 in amino acids: CASSPPLAGVNTEAFF. The CDR3 DNA reads as TGTGCCAGCAGCCCTCCCCTTGCAGGGGTGAACACTGAAGCTTTCTTT.

This chain uses TRBV13 with TRBJ2-1; D remains ambiguous. Germline V lookup: CDR1 PRHDT, CDR2 FYEKMQ (reference sequence). There are 16 residues in the CDR3. V dropped 0 bases and J dropped 0 bases, with 9 bases sitting between them. CDR3 sequence (DNA): TGTGCCAGCAGCTTAGGAAGGCCGAGCTCCTACAATGAGCAGTTCTTC. Protein: CASSLGRPSSYNEQFF.

The rearrangement links TRBV7-9 to TRBJ2-2; D gene ambiguous. CDR1 is SEHNR and CDR2 is FQNEAQ in the germline V gene (reference sequence). CDR3 size: 13 residues. The ends were cut back, 1 base at V and 6 bases at J, with 6 bases in the middle. The CDR3 protein is CASSLGLAGELFF. The CDR3 nucleotides read TGTGCCAGCAGCTTAGGGCTGGCCGGGGAGCTGTTTTTT.

This clone came up a few times. The J gene is TRBJ1-2, the V gene TRBV2, with D perhaps matching TRBD1 (6 bases). Trimming shortened V by 5 bases and J by 3 bases, and 16 bases separated the two germline ends. The CDR3 is 15 residues long. Germline V gene lookup returns CDR1 SNHLY and CDR2 FYNNEI. CDR3 sequence (DNA): TGTGCCAGCAGTTACGGGACACCCAATGACTATGGCTACACCTTC. As protein: CASSYGTPNDYGYTF.

This clone was observed a few times. The chain is built from TRBV15 and TRBJ2-3, with 9 bases lining up with TRBD2. V dropped 5 bases and J dropped 4; count of bases not matched to a gene: 16. The CDR3 consists of 18 residues. Germline CDR1 reads LNHNV; CDR2 reads YYDKDF (reference sequence). The chain's CDR3 is CATSPALAGGPVADTQYF. The CDR3 DNA reads TGTGCCACCAGCCCTGCATTGGCGGGGGGGCCGGTTGCAGATACGCAGTATTTT.